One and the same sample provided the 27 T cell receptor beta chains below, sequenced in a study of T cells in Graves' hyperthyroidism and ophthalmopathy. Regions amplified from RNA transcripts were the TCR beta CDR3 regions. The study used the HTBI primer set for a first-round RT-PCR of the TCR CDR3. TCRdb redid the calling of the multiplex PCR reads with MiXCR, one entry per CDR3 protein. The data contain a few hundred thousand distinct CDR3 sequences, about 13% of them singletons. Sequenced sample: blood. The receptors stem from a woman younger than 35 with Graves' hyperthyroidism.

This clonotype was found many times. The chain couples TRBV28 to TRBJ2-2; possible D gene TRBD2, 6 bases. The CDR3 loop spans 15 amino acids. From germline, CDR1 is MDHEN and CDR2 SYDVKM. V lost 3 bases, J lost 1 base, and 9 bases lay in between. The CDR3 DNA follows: TGTGCCAGCAGTTTTGGTAGCGGGAACACCGGGGAGCTGTTTTTT. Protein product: CASSFGSGNTGELFF.

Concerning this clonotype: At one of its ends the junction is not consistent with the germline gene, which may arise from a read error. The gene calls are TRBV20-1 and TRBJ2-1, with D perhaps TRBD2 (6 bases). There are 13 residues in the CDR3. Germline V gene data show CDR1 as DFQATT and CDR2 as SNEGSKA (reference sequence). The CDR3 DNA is TGCAGTGCTCGGGACTCATCCTACGATGAGCAGTTCTTC. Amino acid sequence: CSARDSSYDEQFF.

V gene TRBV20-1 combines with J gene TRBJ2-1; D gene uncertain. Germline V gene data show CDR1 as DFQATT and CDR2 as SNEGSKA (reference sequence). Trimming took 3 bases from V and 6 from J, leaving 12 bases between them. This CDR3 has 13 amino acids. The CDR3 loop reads CSASTSEFNEQFF. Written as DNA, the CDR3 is TGCAGTGCTAGTACCAGCGAATTCAATGAGCAGTTCTTC.

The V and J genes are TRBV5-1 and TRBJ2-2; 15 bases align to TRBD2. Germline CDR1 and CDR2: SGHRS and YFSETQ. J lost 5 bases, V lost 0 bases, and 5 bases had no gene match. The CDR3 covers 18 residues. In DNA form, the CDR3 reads TGCGCCAGCAGCTTGGTTGGACTAGCGGGAGGGGAGACCGGGGAGCTGTTTTTT. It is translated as CASSLVGLAGGETGELFF.

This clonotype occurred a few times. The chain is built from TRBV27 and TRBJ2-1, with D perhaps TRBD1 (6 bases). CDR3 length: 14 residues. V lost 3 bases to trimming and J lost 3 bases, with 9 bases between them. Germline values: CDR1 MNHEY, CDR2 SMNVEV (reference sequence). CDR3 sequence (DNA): TGTGCCAGCAGTTTTGGGGACAACTACAATGAGCAGTTCTTC. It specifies CASSFGDNYNEQFF.

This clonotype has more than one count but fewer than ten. CDR3 DNA sequence: TGTGCCAGCAGCCGGTCGGCAGGCAACTCTGGGGCCAACGTCCTGACTTTC. This sequence encodes CASSRSAGNSGANVLTF. The chain carries TRBV7-8 and TRBJ2-6; D call uncertain. Trimming took 5 bases from V and 0 from J, leaving 14 bases between them. There are 17 residues in the CDR3. Per the germline V gene, CDR1 is SGHVS and CDR2 is FQNEAQ.

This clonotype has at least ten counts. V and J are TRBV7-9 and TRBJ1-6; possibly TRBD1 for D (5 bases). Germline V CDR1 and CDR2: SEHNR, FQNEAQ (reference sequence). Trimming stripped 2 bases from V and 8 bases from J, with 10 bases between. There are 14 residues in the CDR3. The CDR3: CASSLRQGDSPLHF. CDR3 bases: TGTGCCAGCAGCTTAAGGCAGGGAGATTCACCCCTCCACTTT.

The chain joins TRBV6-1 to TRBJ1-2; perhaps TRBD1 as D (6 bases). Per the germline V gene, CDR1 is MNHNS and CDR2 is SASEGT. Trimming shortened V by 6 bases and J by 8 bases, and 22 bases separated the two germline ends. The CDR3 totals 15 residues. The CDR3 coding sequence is TGTGCCAGCAGAAGGGACGGGAGCACAGGGACGGGCTACACCTTC. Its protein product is CASRRDGSTGTGYTF.

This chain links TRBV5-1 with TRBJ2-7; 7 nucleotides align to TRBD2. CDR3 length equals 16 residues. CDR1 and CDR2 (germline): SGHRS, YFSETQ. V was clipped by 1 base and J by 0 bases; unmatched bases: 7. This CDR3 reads CASSLSPSGASYEQYF. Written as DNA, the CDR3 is TGCGCCAGCAGCTTGTCGCCTAGCGGTGCCTCCTACGAGCAGTACTTC. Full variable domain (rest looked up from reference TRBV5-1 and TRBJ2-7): KAGVTQTPRYLIKTRGQQVTLSCSPISGHRSVSWYQQTPGQGLQFLFEYFSETQRNKGNFPGRFSGRQFSNSRSEMNVSTLELGDSALYLCASSLSPSGASYEQYFGPGTRLTVT.

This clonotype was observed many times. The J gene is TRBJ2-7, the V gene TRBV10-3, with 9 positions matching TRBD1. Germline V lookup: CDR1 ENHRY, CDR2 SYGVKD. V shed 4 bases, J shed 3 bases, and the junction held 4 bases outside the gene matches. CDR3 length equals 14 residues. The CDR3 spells CAISADRGYYEQYF. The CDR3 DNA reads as TGTGCCATCAGTGCCGACAGGGGGTACTACGAGCAGTACTTC.

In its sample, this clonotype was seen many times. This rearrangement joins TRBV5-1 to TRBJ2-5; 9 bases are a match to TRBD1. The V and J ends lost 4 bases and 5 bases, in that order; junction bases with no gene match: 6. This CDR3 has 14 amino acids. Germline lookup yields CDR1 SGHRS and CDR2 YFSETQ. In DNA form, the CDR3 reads TGCGCCAGCAGCGGAACAGGGGGCGCGGAGACCCAGTACTTC. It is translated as CASSGTGGAETQYF.

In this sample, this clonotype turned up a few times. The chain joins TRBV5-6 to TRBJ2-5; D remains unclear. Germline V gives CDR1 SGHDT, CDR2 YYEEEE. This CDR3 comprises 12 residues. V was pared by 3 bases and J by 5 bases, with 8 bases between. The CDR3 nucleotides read TGTGCCAGCAGCTCTGGGGTGGAGACCCAGTACTTC. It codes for CASSSGVETQYF.

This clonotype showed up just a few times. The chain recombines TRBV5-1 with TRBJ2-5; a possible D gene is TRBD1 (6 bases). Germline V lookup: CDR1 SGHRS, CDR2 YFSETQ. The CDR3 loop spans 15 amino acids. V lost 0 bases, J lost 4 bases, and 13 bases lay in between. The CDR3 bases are TGCGCCAGCAGCTTGGTTGGGGGCGGCGGAGAGACCCAGTACTTC. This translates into CASSLVGGGGETQYF.

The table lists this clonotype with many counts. CDR3 coding DNA: TGTGCCAGCAGTTCGACAGGGGGACTAGGAGGCTACACCTTC. It codes for CASSSTGGLGGYTF. V is TRBV2 and J is TRBJ1-2; TRBD1 aligns across 9 bases. The CDR3 contains 14 residues. V gave up 5 bases and J gave up 8 bases; unmatched junction bases: 9. CDR1 is SNHLY, CDR2 FYNNEI, per germline.

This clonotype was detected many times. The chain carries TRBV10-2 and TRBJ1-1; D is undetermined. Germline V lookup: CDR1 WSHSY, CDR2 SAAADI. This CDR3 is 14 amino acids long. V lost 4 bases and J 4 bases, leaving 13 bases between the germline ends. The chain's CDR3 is CASSGAGGSTEAFF. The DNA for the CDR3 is TGCGCCAGCAGTGGGGCAGGTGGGAGCACTGAAGCTTTCTTT.

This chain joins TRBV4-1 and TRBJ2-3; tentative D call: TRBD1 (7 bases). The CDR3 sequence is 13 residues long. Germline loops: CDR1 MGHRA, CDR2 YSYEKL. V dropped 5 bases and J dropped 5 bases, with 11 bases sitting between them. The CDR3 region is CASSDREEDTQYF. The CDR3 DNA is TGCGCCAGCAGCGACAGGGAGGAAGATACGCAGTATTTT.

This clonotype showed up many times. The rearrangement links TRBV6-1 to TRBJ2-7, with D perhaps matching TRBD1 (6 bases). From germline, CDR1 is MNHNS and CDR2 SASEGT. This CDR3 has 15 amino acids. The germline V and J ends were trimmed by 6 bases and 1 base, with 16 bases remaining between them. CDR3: CASSETGTLSYEQYF. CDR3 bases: TGTGCCAGCAGCGAGACCGGGACACTATCCTACGAGCAGTACTTC.

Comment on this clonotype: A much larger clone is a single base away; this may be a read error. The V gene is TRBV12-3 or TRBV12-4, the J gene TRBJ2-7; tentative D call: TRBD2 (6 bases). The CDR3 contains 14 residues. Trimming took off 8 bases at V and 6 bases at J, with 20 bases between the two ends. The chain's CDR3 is CASGDSGLAAEQYF. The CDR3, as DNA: TGTGCCAGCGGAGATAGCGGCCTAGCAGCCGAGCAGTACTTC.

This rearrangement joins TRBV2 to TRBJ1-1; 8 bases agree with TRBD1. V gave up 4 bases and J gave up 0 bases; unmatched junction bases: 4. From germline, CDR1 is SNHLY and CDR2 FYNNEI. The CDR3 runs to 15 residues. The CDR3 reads CASSVSGGLNTEAFF. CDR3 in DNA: TGTGCCAGCAGTGTTTCAGGGGGCTTGAACACTGAAGCTTTCTTT.

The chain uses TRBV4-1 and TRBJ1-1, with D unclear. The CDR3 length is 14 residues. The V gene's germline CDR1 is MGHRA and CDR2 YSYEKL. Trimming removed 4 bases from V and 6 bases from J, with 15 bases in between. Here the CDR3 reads CASSLFPLGSEAFF. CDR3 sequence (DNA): TGCGCCAGCAGCCTTTTCCCCTTGGGATCTGAAGCTTTCTTT.

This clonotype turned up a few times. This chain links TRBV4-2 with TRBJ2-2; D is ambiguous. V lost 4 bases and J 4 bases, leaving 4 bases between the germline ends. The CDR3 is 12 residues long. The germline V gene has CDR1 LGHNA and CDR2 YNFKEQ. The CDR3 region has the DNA TGTGCCAGCAGCCGGATCACCGGGGAGCTGTTTTTT. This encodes CASSRITGELFF.

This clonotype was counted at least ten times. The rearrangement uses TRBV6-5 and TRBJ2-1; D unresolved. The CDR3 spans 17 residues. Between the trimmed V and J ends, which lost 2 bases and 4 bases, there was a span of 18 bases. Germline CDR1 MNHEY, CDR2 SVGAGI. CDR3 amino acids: CASSYDFGFATYNEQFF. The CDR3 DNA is TGTGCCAGCAGTTACGATTTTGGATTTGCTACTTACAATGAGCAGTTCTTC.

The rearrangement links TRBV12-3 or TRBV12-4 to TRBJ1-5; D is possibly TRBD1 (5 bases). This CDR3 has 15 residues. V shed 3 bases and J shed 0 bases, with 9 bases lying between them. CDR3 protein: CASSFGGLSNQPQHF. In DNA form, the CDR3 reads TGTGCCAGCAGTTTTGGGGGACTTAGCAATCAGCCCCAGCATTTT.

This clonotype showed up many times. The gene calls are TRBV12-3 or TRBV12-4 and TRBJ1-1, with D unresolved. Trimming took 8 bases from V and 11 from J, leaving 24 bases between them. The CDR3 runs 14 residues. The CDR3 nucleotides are TGTGCCAGCCTTTCTCGGACCGATTTTTTTGGTGCTTTCTTT. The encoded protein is CASLSRTDFFGAFF.

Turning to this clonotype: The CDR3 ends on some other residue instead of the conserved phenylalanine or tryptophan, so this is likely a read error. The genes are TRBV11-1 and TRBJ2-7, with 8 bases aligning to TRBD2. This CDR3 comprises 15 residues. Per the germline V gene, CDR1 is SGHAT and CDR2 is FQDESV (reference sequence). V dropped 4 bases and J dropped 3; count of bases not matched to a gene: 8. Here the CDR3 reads CASSSGAGGFYEQYL. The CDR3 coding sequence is TGTGCCAGCAGCTCGGGTGCGGGGGGATTCTACGAGCAGTACCTC.

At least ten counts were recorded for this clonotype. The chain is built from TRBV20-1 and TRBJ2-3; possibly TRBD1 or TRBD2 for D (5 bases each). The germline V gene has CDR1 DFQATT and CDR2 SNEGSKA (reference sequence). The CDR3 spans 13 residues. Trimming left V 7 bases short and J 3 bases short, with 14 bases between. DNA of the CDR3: TGCAGTGGGTTTGGGACGGAGACAGATACGCAGTATTTT. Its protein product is CSGFGTETDTQYF.

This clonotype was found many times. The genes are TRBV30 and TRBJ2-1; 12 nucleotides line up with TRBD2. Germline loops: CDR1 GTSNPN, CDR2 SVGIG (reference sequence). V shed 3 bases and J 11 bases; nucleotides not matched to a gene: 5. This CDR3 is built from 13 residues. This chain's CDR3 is CAWSPGLAGQQFF. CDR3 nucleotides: TGTGCCTGGAGCCCGGGACTAGCGGGTCAGCAGTTCTTC.